What follows describes a single T cell receptor (beta chain). This same CDR3 is encoded by further DNA sequences in the sample. Spiking of synthetic TCR analog templates was performed in each PCR. Only in-frame clones appear in the TCRdb table, and some are missing; sequencing was by immunoSEQ multiplex PCR. This sample yields 15,000 to 20,000 clones, of which 89% are seen a single time; approximately 11% belongs to the top ten. The data derive from a study of PD-L1 blockade in urothelial cancer. Time point defined: pretreatment peripheral blood. The TCR comes from a man between 65 and 85 years old with urothelial cancer. The sample was PBMCs, taken around atezolizumab (anti-PD-L1) treatment.

In DNA form, the CDR3 reads TGTGCCAGCTCACCGGGACAGGGTGTTGAAAAACTGTTTTTT. Its protein product is CASSPGQGVEKLFF. The chain uses TRBV18 and TRBJ1-4; 9 bases are shared with TRBD1. The ends lost 3 bases at V and 7 bases at J; junction bases unmatched: 3. The CDR3 sequence is 14 residues long. CDR1 is KGHSH and CDR2 is LQKENI in the germline V gene.